This T cell receptor (beta chain) was sequenced during a study of CD4 T cells in relation to SARS-CoV-2 and coronaviruses. TCRdb's table, derived via immunoSEQ multiplex PCR, lists solely in-frame clones and lacks some. This sample has about 38,000 clones, with around nine tenths found just once. Per the germline V gene, CDR1 is SGHTA and CDR2 is FQGTGA. There are 15 residues in the CDR3. V lost 5 bases to trimming and J lost 5 bases, with 16 bases between them. The sequenced sample was memory CD4+ T cells from PBMCs. The clonotype originates from an adult with COVID-19. The genes are TRBV7-3 and TRBJ2-1; D ambiguous. CDR3 sequence reads: CASSPNGRRDNEQFF. CDR3 nucleotides: TGTGCCAGCAGCCCTAACGGCAGGAGAGACAATGAGCAGTTCTTC.